One T cell receptor (beta chain) is described in this entry. As yet, its antigen is unknown. This entry is derived from a study of PD-1 blockade in mismatch repair-deficient tumors. Overall study context: All were previously treated, progressing patients with 12 mismatch repair-deficient cancer types. General study findings and limits: After pembrolizumab, tumor-resident clones rose rapidly, then generally contracted before radiologic responses.

V shed 1 base and J 4 bases; nucleotides not matched to a gene: 1. The germline V gene encodes CDR1 LGHNA and CDR2 YSLEER. This CDR3 has 14 amino acids. Every patient had mismatch repair deficiency by PCR or immunohistochemistry. TCRs were sequenced from three patients responding to pembrolizumab. Using immunoSEQ multiplex PCR, the repertoire was profiled, and TCRdb retains in-frame clones only, with some absent. The sample gives 80,000 to 130,000 clones, 82% of which show up once; approximately 6.7% is in the top ten. The chain combines TRBV4-3 with TRBJ1-3, with TRBD1 matching 7 bases. Source: peripheral blood, taken roughly eight months after starting pembrolizumab. The source is an adult with mismatch repair-deficient cancer. CDR3 coding DNA: TGCGCCAGCAGCCAAGGGACAGGAGGAAACACCATATATTTT. Protein product: CASSQGTGGNTIYF.